This T cell receptor beta chain was identified in a study of blood T cell repertoires in COVID-19. Assay: immunoSEQ multiplex PCR; the TCRdb copy retains only in-frame clones and omits some. Of over 85,000 clones in the sample, about 85% were seen once. Looked up from germline, CDR1 is SGHDT and CDR2 is YYEEEE. Between the trimmed V and J ends, which lost 4 bases and 3 bases, there was a span of 14 bases. The CDR3 is made up of 15 amino acids. This TCR came from a woman older than 75 with COVID-19, enrolled during active disease. The sequenced sample was peripheral blood. This chain uses TRBV5-6 with TRBJ1-3, with D tentatively TRBD1 (6 bases). In DNA, the CDR3 is TGTGCCAGCAGCCAACAGGGAGAGTATGGAAACACCATATATTTT. It codes for CASSQQGEYGNTIYF.